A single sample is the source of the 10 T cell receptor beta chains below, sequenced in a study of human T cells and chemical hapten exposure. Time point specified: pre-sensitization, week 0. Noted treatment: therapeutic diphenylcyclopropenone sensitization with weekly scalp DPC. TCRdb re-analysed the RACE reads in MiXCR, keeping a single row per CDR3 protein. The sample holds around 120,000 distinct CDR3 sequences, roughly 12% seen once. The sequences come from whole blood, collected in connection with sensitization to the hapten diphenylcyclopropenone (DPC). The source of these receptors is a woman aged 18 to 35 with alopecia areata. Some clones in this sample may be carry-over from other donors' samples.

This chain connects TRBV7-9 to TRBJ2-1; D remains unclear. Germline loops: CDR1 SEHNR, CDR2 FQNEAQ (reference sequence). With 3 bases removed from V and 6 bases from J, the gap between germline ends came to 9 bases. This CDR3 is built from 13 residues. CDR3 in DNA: TGTGCCAGCAGCTTGGGCGAGCTCAATGAGCAGTTCTTC. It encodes CASSLGELNEQFF.

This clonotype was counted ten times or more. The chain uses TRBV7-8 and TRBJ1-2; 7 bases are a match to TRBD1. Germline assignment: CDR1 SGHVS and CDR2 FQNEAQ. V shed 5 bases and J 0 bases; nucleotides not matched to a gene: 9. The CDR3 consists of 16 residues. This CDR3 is CASSPQGGRANYGYTF. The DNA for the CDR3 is TGTGCCAGCAGCCCCCAAGGGGGCAGGGCTAACTATGGCTACACCTTC.

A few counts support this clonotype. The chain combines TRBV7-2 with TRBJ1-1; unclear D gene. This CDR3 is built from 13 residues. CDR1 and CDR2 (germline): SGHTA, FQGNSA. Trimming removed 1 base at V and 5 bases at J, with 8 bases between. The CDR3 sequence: CASSLEALTEAFF. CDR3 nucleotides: TGTGCCAGCAGCTTAGAGGCACTAACTGAAGCTTTCTTT.

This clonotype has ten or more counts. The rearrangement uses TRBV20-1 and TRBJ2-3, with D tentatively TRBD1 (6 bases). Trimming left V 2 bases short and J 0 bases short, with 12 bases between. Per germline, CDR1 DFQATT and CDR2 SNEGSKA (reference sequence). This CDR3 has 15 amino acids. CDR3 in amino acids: CSARRARGSTDTQYF. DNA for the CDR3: TGCAGTGCTAGAAGAGCCAGGGGAAGCACAGATACGCAGTATTTT.

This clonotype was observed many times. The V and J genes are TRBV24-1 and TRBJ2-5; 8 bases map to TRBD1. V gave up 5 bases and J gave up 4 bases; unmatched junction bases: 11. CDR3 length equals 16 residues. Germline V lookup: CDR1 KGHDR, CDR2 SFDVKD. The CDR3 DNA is TGTGCCACCAGTGTTGCGGCCAGGGGGCAAGGAGAGACCCAGTACTTC. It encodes CATSVAARGQGETQYF.

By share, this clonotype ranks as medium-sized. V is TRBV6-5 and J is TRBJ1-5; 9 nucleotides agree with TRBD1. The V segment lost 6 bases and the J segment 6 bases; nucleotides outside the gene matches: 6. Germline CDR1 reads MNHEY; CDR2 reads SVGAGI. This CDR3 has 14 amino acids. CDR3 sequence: CASSLDRGGQPQHF. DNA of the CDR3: TGTGCCAGCAGCCTTGACAGGGGGGGTCAGCCCCAGCATTTT.

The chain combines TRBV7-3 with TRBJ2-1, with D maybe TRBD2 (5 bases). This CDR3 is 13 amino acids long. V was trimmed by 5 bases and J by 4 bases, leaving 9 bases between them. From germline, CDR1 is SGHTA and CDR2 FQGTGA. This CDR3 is CASSTAAYNEQFF. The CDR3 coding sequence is TGTGCCAGCAGCACAGCGGCATACAATGAGCAGTTCTTC.

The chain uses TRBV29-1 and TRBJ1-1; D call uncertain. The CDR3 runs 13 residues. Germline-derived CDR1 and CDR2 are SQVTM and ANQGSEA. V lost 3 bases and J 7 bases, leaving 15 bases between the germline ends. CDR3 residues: CSVEQIGLFEAFF. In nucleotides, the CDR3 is TGCAGCGTTGAGCAGATCGGTCTCTTTGAAGCTTTCTTT.

This chain's CDR3 is CASSADISSTDTQYF. CDR3 bases: TGCGCCAGCAGTGCCGACATATCTAGCACAGATACGCAGTATTTT. V usage is TRBV10-1 and J usage is TRBJ2-3; D ambiguous. CDR1 and CDR2 from the germline V gene are WNHNN and SYGVQD (reference sequence). The germline V and J ends were trimmed by 4 bases and 0 bases, with 11 bases remaining between them. The length of the CDR3 is 15 residues.

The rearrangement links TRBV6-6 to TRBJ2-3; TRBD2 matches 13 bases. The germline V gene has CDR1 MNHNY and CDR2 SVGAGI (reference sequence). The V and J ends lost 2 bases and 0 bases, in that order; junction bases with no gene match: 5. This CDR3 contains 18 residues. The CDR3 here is CASSYPTGLAGSTDTQYF. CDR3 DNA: TGTGCCAGCAGTTACCCGACGGGACTAGCGGGGAGCACAGATACGCAGTATTTT.